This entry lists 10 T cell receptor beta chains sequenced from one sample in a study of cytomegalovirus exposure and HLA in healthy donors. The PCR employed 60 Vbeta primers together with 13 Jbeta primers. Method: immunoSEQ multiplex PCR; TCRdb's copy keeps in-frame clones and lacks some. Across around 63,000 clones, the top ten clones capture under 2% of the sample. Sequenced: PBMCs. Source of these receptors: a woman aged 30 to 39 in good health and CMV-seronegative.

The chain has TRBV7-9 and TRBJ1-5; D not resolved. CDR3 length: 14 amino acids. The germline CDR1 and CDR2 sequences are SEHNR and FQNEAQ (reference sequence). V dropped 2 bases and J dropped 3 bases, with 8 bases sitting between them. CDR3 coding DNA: TGTGCCAGCAGCTTACAGGCGACCAATCAGCCCCAGCATTTT. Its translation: CASSLQATNQPQHF. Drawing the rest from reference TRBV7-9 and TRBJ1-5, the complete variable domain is DTGVSQNPRHKITKRGQNVTFRCDPISEHNRLYWYRQTLGQGPEFLTYFQNEAQLEKSRLLSDRFSAERPKGSFSTLEIQRTEQGDSAMYLCASSLQATNQPQHFGDGTRLSIL.

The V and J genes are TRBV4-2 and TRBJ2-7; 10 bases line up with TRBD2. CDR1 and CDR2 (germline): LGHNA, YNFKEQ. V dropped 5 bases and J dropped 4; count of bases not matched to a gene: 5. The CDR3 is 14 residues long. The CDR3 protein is CASSSAGGAYEQYF. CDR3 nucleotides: TGTGCCAGCAGCTCAGCGGGGGGGGCATACGAGCAGTACTTC.

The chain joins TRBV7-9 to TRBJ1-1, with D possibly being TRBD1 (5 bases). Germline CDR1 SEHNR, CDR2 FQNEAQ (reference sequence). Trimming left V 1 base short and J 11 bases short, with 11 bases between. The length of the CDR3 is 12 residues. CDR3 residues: CASSLGQLGAFF. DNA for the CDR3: TGTGCCAGCAGCTTAGGACAGCTGGGGGCTTTCTTT.

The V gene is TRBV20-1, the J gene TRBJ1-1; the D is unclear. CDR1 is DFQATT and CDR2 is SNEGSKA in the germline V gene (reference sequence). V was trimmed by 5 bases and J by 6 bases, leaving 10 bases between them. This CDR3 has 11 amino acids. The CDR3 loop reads CSALVQSEAFF. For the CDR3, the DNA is TGCAGTGCTCTAGTTCAGTCTGAAGCTTTCTTT.

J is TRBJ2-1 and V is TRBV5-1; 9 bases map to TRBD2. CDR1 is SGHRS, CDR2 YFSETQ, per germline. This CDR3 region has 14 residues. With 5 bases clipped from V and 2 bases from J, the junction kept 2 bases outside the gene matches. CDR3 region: CASSSGRPYNEQFF. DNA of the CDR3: TGCGCCAGCAGTAGCGGGAGACCCTACAATGAGCAGTTCTTC.

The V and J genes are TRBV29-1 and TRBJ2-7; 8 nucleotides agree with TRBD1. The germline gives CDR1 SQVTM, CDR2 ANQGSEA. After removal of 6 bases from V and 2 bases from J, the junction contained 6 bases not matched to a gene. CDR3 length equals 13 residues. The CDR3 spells CSVGTGGTYEQYF. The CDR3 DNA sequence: TGCAGCGTAGGGACAGGAGGGACCTACGAGCAGTACTTC.

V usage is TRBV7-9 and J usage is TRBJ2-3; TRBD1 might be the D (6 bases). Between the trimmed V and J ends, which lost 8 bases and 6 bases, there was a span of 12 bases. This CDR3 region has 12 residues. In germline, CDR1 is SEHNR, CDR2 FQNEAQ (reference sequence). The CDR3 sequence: CASGQPRDTQYF. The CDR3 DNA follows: TGTGCCAGCGGACAGCCCCGCGATACGCAGTATTTT. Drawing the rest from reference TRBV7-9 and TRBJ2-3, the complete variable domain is DTGVSQNPRHKITKRGQNVTFRCDPISEHNRLYWYRQTLGQGPEFLTYFQNEAQLEKSRLLSDRFSAERPKGSFSTLEIQRTEQGDSAMYLCASGQPRDTQYFGPGTRLTVL.

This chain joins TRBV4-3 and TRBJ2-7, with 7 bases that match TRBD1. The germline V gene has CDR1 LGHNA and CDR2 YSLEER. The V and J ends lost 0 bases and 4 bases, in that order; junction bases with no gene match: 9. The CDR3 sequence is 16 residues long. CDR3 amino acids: CASSQEATGSWYEQYF. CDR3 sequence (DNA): TGCGCCAGCAGCCAAGAAGCGACAGGGAGTTGGTACGAGCAGTACTTC.

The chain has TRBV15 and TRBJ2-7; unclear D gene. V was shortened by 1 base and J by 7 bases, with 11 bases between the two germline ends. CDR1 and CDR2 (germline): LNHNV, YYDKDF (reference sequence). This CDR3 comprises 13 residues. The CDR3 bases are TGTGCCACCAGCAGAGGGAGTGGGTTAGAGCAGTACTTC. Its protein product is CATSRGSGLEQYF.

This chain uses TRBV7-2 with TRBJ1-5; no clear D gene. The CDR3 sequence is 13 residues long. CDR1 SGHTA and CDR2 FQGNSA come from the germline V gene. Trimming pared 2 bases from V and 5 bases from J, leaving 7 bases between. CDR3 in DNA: TGTGCCAGCAGCTTACAGCAGGATCAGCCCCAGCATTTT. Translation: CASSLQQDQPQHF. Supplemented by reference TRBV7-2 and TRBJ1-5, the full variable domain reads GAGVSQSPSNKVTEKGKDVELRCDPISGHTALYWYRQSLGQGLEFLIYFQGNSAPDKSGLPSDRFSAERTGGSVSTLTIQRTQQEDSAVYLCASSLQQDQPQHFGDGTRLSIL.